This TCR beta chain is drawn from a study of OX40 agonist ivuxolimab in advanced cancers. Broadly, across the study: Ivuxolimab was a fully human IgG2 agonistic monoclonal antibody targeting the costimulatory receptor OX40 (CD134). The paper reports the monotherapy dose-escalation portion (N = 52 patients) of the phase I ivuxolimab trial. Patients were allowed to have had prior anti-PD-1, anti-PD-L1 or anti-CTLA-4 therapy, and approximately 40% of the dose-escalation patients had been treated with checkpoint inhibitors. Partial responses were achieved by three dose-escalation patients, of whom one had hepatocellular carcinoma and two had cutaneous melanoma. The point of sequencing TCRbeta in the periphery was to test whether ivuxolimab changed TCR sequence diversity and drove clonal T-cell expansion. Intravenous ivuxolimab was administered to patients every 2 weeks at six dose levels: 0.01, 0.1, 0.3, 1.5, 3 and 10 mg/kg. Of the approximately 50 patients in dose escalation, 19 had hepatocellular carcinoma, roughly 15 had melanoma, 9 had renal cell carcinoma and 9 had head and neck cancer. A male proportion of around 80% and a mean age of roughly 55 years, ranging from about 23 to 90, were recorded for the dose-escalation cohort.

What the study reported, not specific to this receptor: Clonal expansion of both CD4+ and CD8+ blood T cells was observed from baseline to week 6 at doses 0.1 to 3.0 mg/kg. In the 0.1-3.0 mg/kg groups, partial responders were among the patients with the lowest normalized peripheral clonal expansion, particularly in CD8+ T cells. Which antigens the clonally expanded peripheral T cells were specific for was not determined. After ivuxolimab, expanded clones were on average more numerous among CD8+ T cells than among CD4+ T cells. Low levels of normalized T-cell clonal expansion were also seen in some nonresponding patients.

Points on this clone: The clone's antigen remains unknown. Within one base of it there is no much larger clone, and no base qualities were kept.

The trial excluded patients who had a history of autoimmune disease or were on systemic immunosuppression. Peripheral blood for TCR sequencing was collected from all dose cohorts at baseline, on cycle 4 day 1, and on cycle 7 day 1. Samples were obtained from an open-label, multicenter, first-in-human phase I dose-escalation trial of ivuxolimab. Adults with locally advanced or metastatic melanoma, renal cell carcinoma, hepatocellular carcinoma or head and neck squamous cell carcinoma were enrolled in the trial. CD4+ and CD8+ T cells were sorted separately from peripheral blood before TCR sequencing. Genomic DNA was isolated from the sorted cells so that the TCRbeta CDR3 region could be sequenced. The immunoSEQ Assay was used for sequencing of TCRbeta CDR3 regions. The clones in this table, taken by TCRdb from immuneACCESS, are in-frame only. Not every clone is retained; where verified, under half of the shortfall comes from an unresolved V gene, and the cause of the rest is unknown. The sample data list tens of thousands of clones, and about 86% of these were observed just once. 0.35% to 0.45% of the sample is taken by the ten largest.

The TCR was taken from an adult with an advanced solid tumor such as melanoma, head and neck, liver or kidney cancer. The sequenced sample was CD4+ or CD8+ T cells sorted from blood, obtained in a trial of the OX40 agonist ivuxolimab.

The nucleotide sequence is given as TGTGCCAGCAGGGGCCTAAGGGGACCTAACTATGGCTACACCTTC. This encodes CASRGLRGPNYGYTF. The chain is made from TRBV2 and TRBJ1-2; TRBD1 is perhaps the D gene, given 5 matching bases. Taken from the germline V gene, the CDR1 and CDR2 loops are SNHLY and FYNNEI. Measured from the cysteine to the phenylalanine, the CDR3 is 15 residues long. Left in the record is the CDR3 DNA by itself, 45 bases read in frame from the first base. The V end loses 6 bases and the J end loses 0 bases, and a stretch of 14 bases separates them.